The T cell receptor (beta chain) under discussion was sequenced for a study of CD8 T cells in Susac syndrome. The CDR3 is made up of 14 amino acids. Per germline, CDR1 LNHDA and CDR2 SQIVND (reference sequence). V lost 6 bases and J 4 bases, leaving 13 bases between the germline ends. Random hexamers served to reverse transcribe roughly 0.5 to 1 ug RNA. Amplification of TCR beta CDR3 by immunoSEQ multiplex PCR spanned 54 Vbeta and 13 Jbeta. TCRdb called the immunoSEQ multiplex PCR reads again in MiXCR, with one record for every CDR3 protein. Of 180,000 or so distinct CDR3 sequences detected, about 95% appear once; the ten largest clones hold approximately 0.1%. Peripheral blood CD8+ and CD4+ T cells were profiled by TCR beta sequencing. Negative isolation was used for CD8+ and CD4+ T cells, and FACS enrichment was applied to TEMRA cells.

What was sequenced was CD4+ T cells from PBMCs. The clonotype was recovered from a human donor in good health. The V and J genes are TRBV19 and TRBJ1-5; the D gene is possibly TRBD1 (6 bases). The CDR3, as DNA: TGTGCCAGTAGATCGACAGGAAATAATCAGCCCCAGCATTTT. Its protein is CASRSTGNNQPQHF.